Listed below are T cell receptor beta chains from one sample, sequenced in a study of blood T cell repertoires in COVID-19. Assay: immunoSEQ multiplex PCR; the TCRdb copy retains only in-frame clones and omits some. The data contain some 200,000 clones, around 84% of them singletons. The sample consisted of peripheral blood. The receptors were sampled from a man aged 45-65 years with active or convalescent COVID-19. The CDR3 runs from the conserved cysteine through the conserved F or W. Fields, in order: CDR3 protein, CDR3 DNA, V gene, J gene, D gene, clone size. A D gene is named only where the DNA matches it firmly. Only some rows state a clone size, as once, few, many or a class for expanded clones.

CDR3aa: CASSQSTSGGKNEQFF; CDR3nt: TGTGCCAGCAGCCAGTCCACTAGCGGGGGTAAAAATGAGCAGTTCTTC; v_gene: TRBV4-2; j_gene: TRBJ2-1; d_gene: TRBD2; abundance: -
CDR3aa: CASSPFAGTGDNYGYTF; CDR3nt: TGTGCCAGCTCACCATTCGCCGGGACAGGGGATAACTATGGCTACACCTTC; v_gene: TRBV18; j_gene: TRBJ1-2; d_gene: TRBD1; abundance: -
CDR3aa: CASRAGTGGAGGYTF; CDR3nt: TGCGCCAGCAGGGCCGGGACAGGGGGCGCGGGTGGCTACACCTTC; v_gene: TRBV4-1; j_gene: TRBJ1-2; d_gene: TRBD1; abundance: few
CDR3aa: CSAIEGTSGQETQYF; CDR3nt: TGCAGTGCTATTGAGGGGACTAGCGGCCAAGAGACCCAGTACTTC; v_gene: TRBV20-1; j_gene: TRBJ2-5; d_gene: TRBD2; abundance: -
CDR3aa: CASSLVPSGGGETQYF; CDR3nt: TGTGCCAGCAGCTTAGTCCCTAGCGGGGGAGGTGAGACCCAGTACTTC; v_gene: TRBV7-2; j_gene: TRBJ2-5; d_gene: TRBD2; abundance: -
CDR3aa: CASSLLMNTEAFF; CDR3nt: TGTGCCAGCAGCCTACTGATGAACACTGAAGCTTTCTTT; v_gene: TRBV12-3/TRBV12-4; j_gene: TRBJ1-1; d_gene: -; abundance: -
CDR3aa: CASSETAGNTIYF; CDR3nt: TGTGCCAGCAGCGAGACAGCTGGAAACACCATATATTTT; v_gene: TRBV27; j_gene: TRBJ1-3; d_gene: -; abundance: few
CDR3aa: CASSPNRGQSYNEQFF; CDR3nt: TGTGCCAGCAGCCCTAACAGGGGGCAGTCCTACAATGAGCAGTTCTTC; v_gene: TRBV7-2; j_gene: TRBJ2-1; d_gene: TRBD1; abundance: -
CDR3aa: CAISRGTSGSIHEQFF; CDR3nt: TGTGCCATCAGTCGCGGGACTAGCGGGAGTATCCATGAGCAGTTCTTC; v_gene: TRBV10-3; j_gene: TRBJ2-1; d_gene: TRBD2; abundance: -
CDR3aa: CASSQADRVGTGELFF; CDR3nt: TGTGCCAGCAGCCAAGCGGACAGGGTGGGCACCGGGGAGCTGTTTTTT; v_gene: TRBV4-2; j_gene: TRBJ2-2; d_gene: TRBD1; abundance: -
CDR3aa: CASSDYRGKKRNEQYF; CDR3nt: TGTGCCAGCAGTGATTACAGGGGGAAAAAGAGGAACGAGCAGTACTTC; v_gene: TRBV6-2/TRBV6-3; j_gene: TRBJ2-7; d_gene: TRBD1; abundance: -
CDR3aa: CASSPQGAGGITGELFF; CDR3nt: TGTGCCAGCAGCCCGCAAGGGGCAGGGGGCATCACCGGGGAGCTGTTTTTT; v_gene: TRBV7-3; j_gene: TRBJ2-2; d_gene: TRBD1; abundance: many
CDR3aa: CASSTGTGGKGDTEAFF; CDR3nt: TGTGCCAGCAGCACTGGGACAGGGGGCAAGGGGGACACTGAAGCTTTCTTT; v_gene: TRBV5-4; j_gene: TRBJ1-1; d_gene: TRBD1; abundance: -
CDR3aa: CASSLVTGMSGANVLTF; CDR3nt: TGTGCCAGCAGCTTGGTTACAGGGATGAGTGGGGCCAACGTCCTGACTTTC; v_gene: TRBV5-4; j_gene: TRBJ2-6; d_gene: -; abundance: -
CDR3aa: CASSMSSGSHNEQFF; CDR3nt: TGTGCCAGTAGTATGTCTAGCGGGAGTCATAATGAGCAGTTCTTC; v_gene: TRBV19; j_gene: TRBJ2-1; d_gene: TRBD2; abundance: -
CDR3aa: CASSLLTGVYEQYF; CDR3nt: TGTGCCAGCAGCTTATTGACAGGGGTCTACGAGCAGTACTTC; v_gene: TRBV5-6; j_gene: TRBJ2-7; d_gene: TRBD1; abundance: once
CDR3aa: CASSLSANYGYTF; CDR3nt: TGTGCCAGCAGTTTATCTGCTAACTATGGCTACACCTTC; v_gene: TRBV28; j_gene: TRBJ1-2; d_gene: -; abundance: -
CDR3aa: CASSFGQDSYEQYF; CDR3nt: TGTGCCAGCAGTTTTGGGCAGGATTCCTACGAGCAGTACTTC; v_gene: TRBV27; j_gene: TRBJ2-7; d_gene: -; abundance: -
CDR3aa: CASSGAFSGSPAYF; CDR3nt: TGTGCCAGCAGCGGCGCCTTTTCCGGGTCTCCGGCGTATTTT; v_gene: TRBV7-2; j_gene: TRBJ2-3; d_gene: -; abundance: -
CDR3aa: CASSEGQGNYGYTF; CDR3nt: TGTGCCAGCAGCGAGGGACAGGGAAACTATGGCTACACCTTC; v_gene: TRBV7-8; j_gene: TRBJ1-2; d_gene: TRBD1; abundance: -
CDR3aa: CASSSLARFEANEQFF; CDR3nt: TGTGCCAGCAGTTCCCTGGCGAGATTCGAGGCAAATGAGCAGTTCTTC; v_gene: TRBV27; j_gene: TRBJ2-1; d_gene: -; abundance: -
CDR3aa: CASSFWGREVEKLFF; CDR3nt: TGTGCCAGCAGTTTTTGGGGGAGGGAGGTTGAAAAACTGTTTTTT; v_gene: TRBV28; j_gene: TRBJ1-4; d_gene: -; abundance: -
CDR3aa: CASRDRSTNEKLFF; CDR3nt: TGTGCCAGTAGAGACAGGTCGACTAATGAAAAACTGTTTTTT; v_gene: TRBV19; j_gene: TRBJ1-4; d_gene: -; abundance: -
CDR3aa: CASSHPGTGQDQPQHF; CDR3nt: TGCGCCAGCAGTCACCCCGGGACAGGGCAGGATCAGCCCCAGCATTTT; v_gene: TRBV23-1; j_gene: TRBJ1-5; d_gene: TRBD1; abundance: -
CDR3aa: CASSFSGPKLFF; CDR3nt: TGTGCCAGCAGCTTCTCAGGGCCAAAACTGTTTTTT; v_gene: TRBV11-2; j_gene: TRBJ1-4; d_gene: -; abundance: once
CDR3aa: CASSARTAPLHF; CDR3nt: TGTGCCAGCAGTGCCAGGACAGCACCCCTCCACTTT; v_gene: TRBV28; j_gene: TRBJ1-6; d_gene: -; abundance: -
CDR3aa: CATSPSPYNEQFF; CDR3nt: TGTGCCACCAGTCCCTCTCCCTACAATGAGCAGTTCTTC; v_gene: TRBV24-1; j_gene: TRBJ2-1; d_gene: -; abundance: -
CDR3aa: CASSDYRLAGPREQYF; CDR3nt: TGCGCCAGCAGCGATTATCGACTAGCGGGACCACGGGAGCAGTACTTC; v_gene: TRBV4-1; j_gene: TRBJ2-7; d_gene: TRBD2; abundance: -
CDR3aa: CASSQGGTSSYEQYF; CDR3nt: TGTGCCAGCAGCCAAGGAGGGACATCCTCCTACGAGCAGTACTTC; v_gene: TRBV3-1/TRBV3-2; j_gene: TRBJ2-7; d_gene: -; abundance: -
CDR3aa: CASSYSRGLETQYF; CDR3nt: TGTGCCAGCAGTTACTCGCGGGGGCTAGAGACCCAGTACTTC; v_gene: TRBV6-5; j_gene: TRBJ2-5; d_gene: -; abundance: -
CDR3aa: CASSFRGLYYNEQFF; CDR3nt: TGTGCCAGCAGCTTTAGGGGACTATACTACAATGAGCAGTTCTTC; v_gene: TRBV7-6; j_gene: TRBJ2-1; d_gene: TRBD2; abundance: -
CDR3aa: CASSPWDRGPDTQYF; CDR3nt: TGTGCCAGCAGCCCATGGGACAGGGGGCCAGATACGCAGTATTTT; v_gene: TRBV11-2; j_gene: TRBJ2-3; d_gene: TRBD1; abundance: -
CDR3aa: CASSSLAGGGNEQFF; CDR3nt: TGTGCCAGCAGCTCACTAGCGGGCGGGGGCAATGAGCAGTTCTTC; v_gene: TRBV7-2; j_gene: TRBJ2-1; d_gene: TRBD2; abundance: -
CDR3aa: CASSAGVDGYTF; CDR3nt: TGTGCCAGCAGCGCAGGGGTGGATGGCTACACCTTC; v_gene: TRBV28; j_gene: TRBJ1-2; d_gene: -; abundance: -